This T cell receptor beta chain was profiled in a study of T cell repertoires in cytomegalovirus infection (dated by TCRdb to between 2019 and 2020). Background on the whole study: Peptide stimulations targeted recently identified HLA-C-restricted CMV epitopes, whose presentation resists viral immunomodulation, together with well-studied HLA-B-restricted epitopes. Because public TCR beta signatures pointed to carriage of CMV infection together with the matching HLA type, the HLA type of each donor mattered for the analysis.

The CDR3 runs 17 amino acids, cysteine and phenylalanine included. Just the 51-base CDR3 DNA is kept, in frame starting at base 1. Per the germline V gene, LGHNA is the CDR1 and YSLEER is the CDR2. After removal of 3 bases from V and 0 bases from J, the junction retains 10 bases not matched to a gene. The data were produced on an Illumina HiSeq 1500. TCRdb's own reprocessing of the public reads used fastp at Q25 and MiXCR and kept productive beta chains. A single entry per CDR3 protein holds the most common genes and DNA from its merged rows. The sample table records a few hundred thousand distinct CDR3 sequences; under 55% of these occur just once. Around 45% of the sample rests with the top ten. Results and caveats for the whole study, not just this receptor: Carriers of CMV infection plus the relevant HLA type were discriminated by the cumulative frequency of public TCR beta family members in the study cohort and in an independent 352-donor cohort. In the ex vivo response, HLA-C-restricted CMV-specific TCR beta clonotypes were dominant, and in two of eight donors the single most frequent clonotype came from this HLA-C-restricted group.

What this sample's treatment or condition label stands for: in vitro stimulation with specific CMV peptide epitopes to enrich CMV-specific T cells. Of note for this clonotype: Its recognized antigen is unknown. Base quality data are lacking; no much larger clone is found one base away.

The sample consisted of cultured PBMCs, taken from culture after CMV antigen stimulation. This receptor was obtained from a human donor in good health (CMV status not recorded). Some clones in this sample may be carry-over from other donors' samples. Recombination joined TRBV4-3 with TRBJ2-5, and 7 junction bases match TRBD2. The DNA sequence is TGCGCCAGCAGCCACTCTCCAGACCTAGCGGACCAAGAGACCCAGTACTTC. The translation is CASSHSPDLADQETQYF.